This T cell receptor beta chain originates from a study of vaccination effects on CD4 cells after COVID-19. Study overall: Wells containing approximately 2 million PBMC each were cultured with roughly 10 IU/ml IL-2 and approximately 9.6 ug/ml peptides.

Culture lasted about ten days before CD4+ T cell isolation. Vaccine recipients lacked prior SARS-CoV-2 infection and had negative nucleocapsid antibodies. Cultures got half-medium changes with IL-2 on days 3 and 7. In regard to this clone: What it binds is not known.

Libraries were prepared by immunoSEQ multiplex PCR; TCRdb keeps only in-frame clonotypes and omits some of them. The table has approximately 30,000 clones, 50% to 70% seen once. Trimming took off 1 base at V and 5 bases at J, with 11 bases between the two ends. CDR1 and CDR2 from the germline V gene are SGHTA and FQGNSA. This CDR3 is 14 amino acids long. The receptor comes from a human donor who received a COVID-19 vaccine. The starting material was CD4+ T cells from PBMCs cultured without peptide, obtained before COVID-19 vaccination. The gene calls are TRBV7-2 and TRBJ2-5; tentatively, D is TRBD2 (5 bases). The CDR3 DNA follows: TGTGCCAGCAGCTTAGACGGAGGCTGGGAGACCCAGTACTTC. Translation gives CASSLDGGWETQYF.